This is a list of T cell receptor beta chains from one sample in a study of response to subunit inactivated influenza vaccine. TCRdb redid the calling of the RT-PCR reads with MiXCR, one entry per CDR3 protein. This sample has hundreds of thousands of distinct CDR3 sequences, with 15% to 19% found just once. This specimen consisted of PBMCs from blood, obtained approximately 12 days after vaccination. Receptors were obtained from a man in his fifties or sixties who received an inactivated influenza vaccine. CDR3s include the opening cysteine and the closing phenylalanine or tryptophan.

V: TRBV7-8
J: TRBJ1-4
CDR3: CASSPWTGGEKLFF

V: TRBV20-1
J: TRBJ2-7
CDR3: CSALAGAIYEQYF

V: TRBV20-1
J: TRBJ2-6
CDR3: CSATPGSGANVLTF

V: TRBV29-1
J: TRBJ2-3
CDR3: CSVELLGLPSQYF

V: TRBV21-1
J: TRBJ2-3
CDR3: CASSKDEQVGTDTQYF

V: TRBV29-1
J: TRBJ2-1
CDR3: CSAPSGGRTNNEQFF

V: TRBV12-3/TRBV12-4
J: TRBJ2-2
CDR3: CASSSPPGANTGELFF

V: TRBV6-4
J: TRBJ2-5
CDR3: CASSDSGTGQETQYF

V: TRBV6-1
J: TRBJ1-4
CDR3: CASSLVAGNNEKLFF

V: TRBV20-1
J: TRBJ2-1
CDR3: CSARDLAGGVYNEQFF

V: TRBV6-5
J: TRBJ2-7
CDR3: CASSYFRTSGGNNEQYF

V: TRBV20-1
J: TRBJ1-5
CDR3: CSARINRGRRQPQHF

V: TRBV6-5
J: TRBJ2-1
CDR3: CASGGPYNEQFF

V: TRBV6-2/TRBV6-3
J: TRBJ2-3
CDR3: CASSKLAGGSDTQYF

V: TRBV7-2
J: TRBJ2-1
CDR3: CASSLEAGRYNEQFF

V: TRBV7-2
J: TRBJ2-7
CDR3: CASSSWGYEQYF

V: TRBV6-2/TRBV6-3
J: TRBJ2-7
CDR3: CASRLAGGSYEQYF

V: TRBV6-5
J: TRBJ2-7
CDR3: CASSYSAGNYEQYF

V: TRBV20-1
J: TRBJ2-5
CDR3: CSASGSGLAETQYF